Below are 15 T cell receptor beta chains sequenced from a single sample in a study of CD8 T cells in Susac syndrome (dated by TCRdb to between 2018 and 2021). The method behind the library was the immunoSEQ multiplex PCR assay. RNA was extracted using the RNeasy kit, and about 0.45 to 1 microgram was reverse transcribed with random hexamers. TCRdb reanalyzed the raw reads on its own, using fastp at Q25 for trimming and MiXCR for clone calling, and kept in-frame beta chains. Records with the same CDR3 protein are collapsed into one entry carrying the most frequent genes and DNA. Across this sample there are roughly 110,000 distinct CDR3 sequences, with roughly 95% seen only once. Clones ranked in the top ten supply about 0.41% of the sample. The sequenced sample was CD8+ T cells from PBMCs. These receptors came from a human donor with Susac syndrome.

The chain joins TRBV12-3 or TRBV12-4 to TRBJ2-5; D not resolved. V was cut by 3 bases and J by 2 bases, with 7 bases left in between. This CDR3 spans 13 amino acids. CDR3 sequence reads: CASSLQPQETQYF. CDR3 nucleotides: TGTGCCAGCAGTTTGCAGCCACAAGAGACCCAGTACTTC.

The sample holds one count of this clonotype. The chain is built from TRBV2 and TRBJ2-3; unclear D gene. Germline lookup yields CDR1 SNHLY and CDR2 FYNNEI. Trimming took off 4 bases at V and 2 bases at J, with 10 bases between the two ends. The CDR3 covers 14 residues. CDR3 sequence: CASSVSLSTDTQYF. Here the CDR3 DNA reads TGTGCCAGCAGTGTCTCCCTTTCCACAGATACGCAGTATTTT. The full variable domain, in which reference TRBV2 and TRBJ2-3 provide the parts outside the CDR3, is EPEVTQTPSHQVTQMGQEVILRCVPISNHLYFYWYRQILGQKVEFLVSFYNNEISEKSEIFDDQFSVERPDGSNFTLKIRSTKLEDSAMYFCASSVSLSTDTQYFGPGTRLTVL.

The rearrangement joins TRBV7-7 to TRBJ2-1; perhaps TRBD1 as D (5 bases). Germline CDR1 and CDR2: SSHAT and FNYEAQ (reference sequence). Trimming stripped 1 base from V and 2 bases from J, with 9 bases between. This CDR3 region has 15 residues. CDR3 residues: CASSLDRSPYNEQFF. The CDR3 DNA reads TGTGCCAGCAGCTTAGACAGGTCGCCCTACAATGAGCAGTTCTTC.

The chain links TRBV6-5 to TRBJ2-2, with D possibly being TRBD2 (6 bases). Germline assignment: CDR1 MNHEY and CDR2 SVGAGI. The CDR3 sequence is 18 residues long. The V end was cut by 0 bases, the J end by 2 bases, with 16 bases between. The DNA for the CDR3 is TGTGCCAGCAGTTACTCGAATATCTGGACTACAAACACCGGGGAGCTGTTTTTT. Amino acids: CASSYSNIWTTNTGELFF.

This clonotype was seen a single time. The chain recombines TRBV12-5 with TRBJ2-3, with D maybe TRBD1 (5 bases). Germline V gene sequence: CDR1 LGHNT, CDR2 FRNRAP. Trimming pared 6 bases from V and 0 bases from J, leaving 7 bases between. The CDR3 is made up of 13 amino acids. CDR3 in amino acids: CASGGLSTDTQYF. In nucleotides, the CDR3 is TGTGCTAGTGGGGGGCTAAGCACAGATACGCAGTATTTT.

This chain uses TRBV2 with TRBJ1-1; D is perhaps TRBD1 (6 bases). V was pared by 8 bases and J by 1 base, with 14 bases between. This CDR3 has 14 amino acids. The germline V gene encodes CDR1 SNHLY and CDR2 FYNNEI. DNA for the CDR3: TGTGCCAGCGCGAGGGGGGACGCGAACACTGAAGCTTTCTTT. Translated, it gives CASARGDANTEAFF.

V and J are TRBV9 and TRBJ1-1, with a weak D call TRBD1 (5 bases). The ends were cut back, 0 bases at V and 4 bases at J, with 10 bases in the middle. This CDR3 has 14 residues. Germline CDR1 SGDLS, CDR2 YYNGEE. The CDR3 nucleotides read TGTGCCAGCAGCGTAGCGGGGGGGACCACTGAAGCTTTCTTT. Translated: CASSVAGGTTEAFF.

The chain couples TRBV12-3 or TRBV12-4 to TRBJ1-3, with a tentative D call TRBD1 (5 bases). Trimming pared 8 bases from V and 8 bases from J, leaving 10 bases between. CDR3 length: 11 amino acids. CDR3 sequence (DNA): TGTGCCAGCGGTCCGGGGGACACCATATATTTT. It is translated as CASGPGDTIYF.

This chain joins TRBV20-1 and TRBJ1-5; no clear D gene. From germline, CDR1 is DFQATT and CDR2 SNEGSKA (reference sequence). CDR3 length: 14 residues. The V end lost 2 bases, the J end lost 2 bases, and 10 bases lay between the germline ends. CDR3 bases: TGCAGTGCTAGAATGGGAGTTGGCAATCAGCCCCAGCATTTT. Protein: CSARMGVGNQPQHF.

The chain is built from TRBV9 and TRBJ1-5, with a possible D match to TRBD1 (6 bases). The CDR3 consists of 15 residues. Trimming pared 3 bases from V and 1 base from J, leaving 11 bases between. Germline CDR1 and CDR2: SGDLS and YYNGEE. The CDR3: CASSEGGLSNQPQHF. DNA of the CDR3: TGTGCCAGCAGCGAAGGGGGATTGAGCAATCAGCCCCAGCATTTT. The full variable domain, with the rest looked up from reference TRBV9 and TRBJ1-5, is DSGVTQTPKHLITATGQRVTLRCSPRSGDLSVYWYQQSLDQGLQFLIQYYNGEERAKGNILERFSAQQFPDLHSELNLSSLELGDSALYFCASSEGGLSNQPQHFGDGTRLSIL.

The V call is TRBV7-2, the J call TRBJ2-3, with TRBD2 matching over 11 bases. V gave up 5 bases and J gave up 11 bases; unmatched junction bases: 6. In germline, CDR1 is SGHTA, CDR2 FQGNSA. The CDR3 spans 13 residues. CDR3 sequence: CASSPGLAGLQYF. The CDR3 DNA reads as TGTGCCAGCAGCCCCGGACTAGCGGGTCTGCAGTATTTT.

This chain links TRBV7-9 with TRBJ1-1; possible D gene TRBD1, 5 bases. The CDR3 spans 14 residues. The V gene's germline CDR1 is SEHNR and CDR2 FQNEAQ (reference sequence). V lost 4 bases and J lost 3, with 12 bases in between. CDR3 in DNA: TGTGCCAGCAGCTCCAGGGATGGTGACACTGAAGCTTTCTTT. It codes for CASSSRDGDTEAFF.

V and J are TRBV6-2 or TRBV6-3 and TRBJ2-1; no firm D call. Germline-derived CDR1 and CDR2 are MNHEY and SVGEGT. The CDR3 extends over 13 amino acids. The germline V and J ends were trimmed by 4 bases and 8 bases, with 12 bases remaining between them. The CDR3: CASSFFPGHEQFF. Written as DNA, the CDR3 is TGTGCCAGCAGTTTTTTCCCCGGGCATGAGCAGTTCTTC.

This chain links TRBV14 with TRBJ2-1, with D perhaps matching TRBD2 (6 bases). CDR3 length equals 16 residues. CDR1 and CDR2 (germline): SGHDN, FVKESK. Trimming removed 4 bases at V and 3 bases at J, with 16 bases between. The chain's CDR3 is CASSRVGGFLYNEQFF. As DNA, the CDR3 is TGTGCCAGCAGCCGGGTAGGAGGGTTCCTCTACAATGAGCAGTTCTTC.

The chain uses TRBV27 and TRBJ2-3; no clear D gene. V lost 7 bases and J 6 bases, leaving 11 bases between the germline ends. CDR1 MNHEY and CDR2 SMNVEV come from the germline V gene (reference sequence). The CDR3 totals 12 residues. This CDR3 reads CASNLSWDTQYF. The CDR3 nucleotides are TGTGCCAGCAACCTATCGTGGGATACGCAGTATTTT.